A single sample is the source of the 19 T cell receptor beta chains below, sequenced in a study of regulatory T cells in long-lasting Graves disease. Time point given: newly diagnosed GD, antithyroid drugs for less than 3 months. Following extraction of RNA from PBMCs, that RNA was used to make the TCR library. Arm-PCR of CDR3 regions and iRepertoire HTBI primers were the basis on which TCR beta libraries were built. TCRdb independently ran MiXCR on the multiplex PCR reads; one entry per CDR3 protein. The sample shows roughly 440,000 distinct CDR3 sequences, around 17% of them seen only once. These data also formed part of another study, on T cells in Graves' hyperthyroidism and ophthalmopathy.

The material was peripheral blood mononuclear cells (PBMCs), obtained at new diagnosis, from a patient treated with antithyroid drugs. Receptors were obtained from a young woman with Graves disease.

This chain links TRBV29-1 with TRBJ2-7; 11 bases line up with TRBD2. The germline gives CDR1 SQVTM, CDR2 ANQGSEA. J lost 4 bases, V lost 5 bases, and 7 bases had no gene match. This CDR3 has 14 residues. The CDR3 here is CSVTLAGGPYEQYF. The CDR3 DNA reads as TGCAGCGTTACATTAGCGGGAGGGCCGTACGAGCAGTACTTC.

This clonotype has only one observation. The chain employs TRBV27 and TRBJ1-5; 7 bases are shared with TRBD1. Trimming at V came to 5 bases and at J to 3 bases, leaving 7 bases not matched to a gene. Germline V CDR1 and CDR2: MNHEY, SMNVEV (reference sequence). There are 15 residues in the CDR3. The CDR3 is CASSPEGGFNQPQHF. CDR3 DNA: TGTGCCAGCAGTCCCGAAGGGGGCTTCAATCAGCCCCAGCATTTT.

V usage is TRBV7-9 and J usage is TRBJ1-5; 7 positions match TRBD1. J gave up 6 bases and V 0 bases, and 5 bases lay outside the gene matches. CDR1 and CDR2 from the germline V gene are SEHNR and FQNEAQ (reference sequence). The CDR3 is 15 amino acids. CDR3 loop: CASSLAGGVGQPQHF. DNA of the CDR3: TGTGCCAGCAGCTTAGCAGGGGGCGTGGGTCAGCCCCAGCATTTT.

This clonotype was observed many times. This chain links TRBV2 with TRBJ1-5, with D perhaps TRBD1 (5 bases). Trimming shortened V by 6 bases and J by 6 bases, and 15 bases separated the two germline ends. The CDR3 runs 14 residues. CDR1 and CDR2 from the germline V gene are SNHLY and FYNNEI. The CDR3 loop is CASRGDSQVQPQHF. The CDR3 coding sequence is TGTGCCAGCAGGGGGGACTCCCAAGTTCAGCCCCAGCATTTT.

This clonotype was detected ten times or more. The gene calls are TRBV28 and TRBJ2-1; 12 bases line up with TRBD2. This CDR3 spans 16 amino acids. The germline V gene encodes CDR1 MDHEN and CDR2 SYDVKM. J lost 6 bases, V lost 5 bases, and 8 bases had no gene match. The DNA for the CDR3 is TGTGCCAGCAGTCTTCACCTAGCGGGAGGGTTCAATGAGCAGTTCTTC. Residues: CASSLHLAGGFNEQFF.

The count of this clonotype is one. The CDR3, as DNA: TGTGCCAGCAGCTTAACTAGCGGGACTTGGAATGAGCAGTTCTTC. It is translated as CASSLTSGTWNEQFF. This sequence joins TRBV7-3 and TRBJ2-1; 8 bases match TRBD2. Trimming removed 0 bases from V and 7 bases from J; junction bases left unmatched: 5. Looked up from germline, CDR1 is SGHTA and CDR2 is FQGTGA. This CDR3 contains 15 residues.

The table lists this clonotype with many counts. The chain is built from TRBV19 and TRBJ2-7; 7 nucleotides agree with TRBD2. Trimming took 2 bases from V and 1 from J; bases not matched to a gene: 8. Germline V gives CDR1 LNHDA, CDR2 SQIVND (reference sequence). This CDR3 has 16 residues. The DNA for the CDR3 is TGTGCCAGTAGTATAAGGGCTAGCGGAAGGTCCTACGAGCAGTACTTC. Its translation is CASSIRASGRSYEQYF.

This clonotype was counted ten times or more. The chain couples TRBV7-2 to TRBJ1-2, with 8 bases fitting TRBD1. V shed 5 bases and J 8 bases; nucleotides not matched to a gene: 10. The CDR3 has 14 amino acids. Germline loops: CDR1 SGHTA, CDR2 FQGNSA. The DNA for the CDR3 is TGTGCCAGCAGCATGACAGGGGCCCGGCGGGGCTACACCTTC. Protein sequence: CASSMTGARRGYTF.

This clonotype showed up many times. J is TRBJ2-1 and V is TRBV7-8; no firm D call. This CDR3 comprises 14 residues. V was shortened by 10 bases and J by 0 bases, with 13 bases between the two germline ends. CDR1 is SGHVS and CDR2 is FQNEAQ in the germline V gene. In DNA, the CDR3 is TGTGCCACCCAGACGGAGCTCTCCTACAATGAGCAGTTCTTC. Its protein is CATQTELSYNEQFF.

This clonotype occurred many times. This chain uses TRBV28 with TRBJ2-1; D tentatively fits TRBD1 or TRBD2 (6 bases each). The CDR3 spans 13 residues. V was clipped by 5 bases and J by 8 bases, with 13 bases between them. Germline V gene data show CDR1 as MDHEN and CDR2 as SYDVKM. CDR3 loop: CASSRGDKDEQFF. In DNA, the CDR3 is TGTGCCAGCAGTCGCGGGGACAAGGATGAGCAGTTCTTC.

This clonotype appeared a few times. J is TRBJ2-3 and V is TRBV5-1, with D hard to call. V was shortened by 6 bases and J by 6 bases, with 14 bases between the two germline ends. Germline V gene sequence: CDR1 SGHRS, CDR2 YFSETQ. The CDR3 sequence is 13 residues long. The CDR3 region is CASTSGVLDTQYF. The CDR3 nucleotides read TGCGCCAGCACCTCTGGGGTGTTGGATACGCAGTATTTT. Full variable domain (missing parts from reference TRBV5-1 and TRBJ2-3): KAGVTQTPRYLIKTRGQQVTLSCSPISGHRSVSWYQQTPGQGLQFLFEYFSETQRNKGNFPGRFSGRQFSNSRSEMNVSTLELGDSALYLCASTSGVLDTQYFGPGTRLTVL.

This clonotype was counted many times. The chain links TRBV10-3 to TRBJ2-7; no reliable D call. Germline V gives CDR1 ENHRY, CDR2 SYGVKD. This CDR3 has 14 residues. Trimming stripped 11 bases from V and 3 bases from J, with 20 bases between. CDR3: CAAQSSEENYEQYF. DNA for the CDR3: TGTGCCGCCCAAAGTAGTGAGGAGAACTACGAGCAGTACTTC.

This clonotype has at least ten counts. The chain employs TRBV9 and TRBJ2-7; D may be TRBD1 (5 bases). Germline-derived CDR1 and CDR2 are SGDLS and YYNGEE. This CDR3 region has 13 residues. Deletions cut 4 bases from V and 5 bases from J, with 13 bases between. CDR3: CASSKDSSNEQYF. The CDR3 DNA reads TGTGCCAGCAGCAAAGACAGTAGCAACGAGCAGTACTTC.

This clonotype occurred many times. The chain uses TRBV6-2 or TRBV6-3 and TRBJ1-1, with D possibly TRBD1 on 6 matching bases. CDR1 is MNHEY and CDR2 is SVGEGT in the germline V gene. The CDR3 sequence is 13 residues long. The V gene lost 2 bases and the J gene lost 10 bases, with 14 bases spanning the gap. CDR3 loop: CASSYRSEGGAFF. The CDR3 nucleotides are TGTGCCAGCAGTTACCGGTCCGAAGGGGGAGCTTTCTTT.

V gene TRBV27 combines with J gene TRBJ1-2; unclear D gene. The CDR3 totals 13 residues. Trimming removed 4 bases at V and 7 bases at J, with 13 bases between. CDR1 MNHEY and CDR2 SMNVEV come from the germline V gene (reference sequence). The CDR3 DNA sequence: TGTGCCAGCAGTTCCCGACCGAGGCCTGGCTACACCTTC. Residues: CASSSRPRPGYTF.

At least ten counts were recorded for this clonotype. The J gene is TRBJ2-5, the V gene TRBV24-1, with 11 bases lining up with TRBD2. The V and J ends lost 4 bases and 4 bases, in that order; junction bases with no gene match: 10. Germline loops: CDR1 KGHDR, CDR2 SFDVKD. This CDR3 is built from 17 residues. The CDR3: CATSDATSGISGETQYF. The CDR3 DNA reads TGTGCCACCAGTGACGCGACTAGCGGGATATCAGGAGAGACCCAGTACTTC.

This clonotype was recorded at least ten times. V usage is TRBV27 and J usage is TRBJ2-1, with 8 bases aligning to TRBD2. Germline values: CDR1 MNHEY, CDR2 SMNVEV (reference sequence). The CDR3 has 14 residues. Trimming removed 8 bases from V and 7 bases from J; junction bases left unmatched: 10. The chain's CDR3 is CASRGGEGLNEQFF. Here the CDR3 DNA reads TGTGCCAGCCGGGGGGGGGAGGGCCTGAATGAGCAGTTCTTC.

J is TRBJ1-4 and V is TRBV20-1; 9 bases match TRBD1. The J segment lost 2 bases and the V segment lost 5 bases, leaving 12 bases of the junction unmatched. This CDR3 has 17 amino acids. Germline V gene data show CDR1 as DFQATT and CDR2 as SNEGSKA (reference sequence). The CDR3 DNA is TGCAGTGCTTCTCTAATAGGACAGGGGTCGACTAATGAAAAACTGTTTTTT. Protein sequence: CSASLIGQGSTNEKLFF.

The chain uses TRBV4-1 and TRBJ2-2; 9 nucleotides line up with TRBD1. Germline lookup yields CDR1 MGHRA and CDR2 YSYEKL. The CDR3 loop spans 18 amino acids. V dropped 4 bases and J dropped 5; count of bases not matched to a gene: 14. The CDR3 nucleotides read TGCGCCAGCAGCCCTAAATACCCGGGACAGGGTGCTACCGGGGAGCTGTTTTTT. As protein: CASSPKYPGQGATGELFF.